The 17 T cell receptor beta chains given below trace back to one sample, sequenced in a study of T cell responses to AZD1222 COVID-19 vaccine. The repertoire was sequenced with immunoSEQ multiplex PCR; TCRdb's copy has only in-frame clones and lacks some. The table has about 120,000 clones, about 92% seen once; the top ten hold approximately 3%. The sequencing used peripheral blood, collected on day 0 of AZD1222 vaccination. Receptors originate from an adult in good health.

The chain uses TRBV4-1 and TRBJ2-3, with 7 positions matching TRBD1. V was clipped by 6 bases and J by 6 bases; unmatched bases: 6. CDR3 length equals 13 residues. CDR1 and CDR2 from the germline V gene are MGHRA and YSYEKL. CDR3 DNA: TGCGCCAGCAGACGGACAGGCCATGATACGCAGTATTTT. Protein product: CASRRTGHDTQYF.

The V gene is TRBV18, the J gene TRBJ1-3; D is unclear. The CDR3 loop spans 16 amino acids. Germline CDR1 and CDR2: KGHSH and LQKENI. The germline V and J ends were trimmed by 0 bases and 0 bases, with 9 bases remaining between them. This CDR3 is CASSPPTGTSGNTIYF. The CDR3 nucleotides are TGTGCCAGCTCACCACCGACGGGAACCTCTGGAAACACCATATATTTT.

This chain connects TRBV7-8 to TRBJ2-5; D is perhaps TRBD1 (5 bases). Trimming shortened V by 2 bases and J by 4 bases, and 11 bases separated the two germline ends. This CDR3 region has 14 residues. Germline V gene data show CDR1 as SGHVS and CDR2 as FQNEAQ. CDR3 coding DNA: TGTGCCAGCAGCTTATATCAGGGAACAGAGACCCAGTACTTC. Amino acids: CASSLYQGTETQYF.

This rearrangement joins TRBV11-2 to TRBJ1-2; D remains unclear. Germline V lookup: CDR1 SGHAT, CDR2 FQNNGV. V was pared by 5 bases and J by 7 bases, with 17 bases between. The CDR3 contains 14 residues. The CDR3 bases are TGTGCCAGCAGCCCACCAATTTGGGGAGTTGGCTACACCTTC. Its translation is CASSPPIWGVGYTF.

This clone was counted a single time. The chain has TRBV27 and TRBJ2-7; D is undetermined. The CDR3 loop spans 17 amino acids. The ends were cut back, 4 bases at V and 0 bases at J, with 19 bases in the middle. Germline V gene data show CDR1 as MNHEY and CDR2 as SMNVEV (reference sequence). This CDR3 is CASSSTSGARSSYEQYF. CDR3 bases: TGTGCCAGCAGTTCAACCTCTGGTGCGAGGAGCTCCTACGAGCAGTACTTC.

The gene calls are TRBV27 and TRBJ1-4; D gene ambiguous. This CDR3 has 14 amino acids. V lost 4 bases and J lost 6, with 12 bases in between. Germline-derived CDR1 and CDR2 are MNHEY and SMNVEV (reference sequence). The CDR3 spells CASSSPSIDEKLFF. The CDR3 region has the DNA TGTGCCAGCAGTTCACCCAGCATCGATGAAAAACTGTTTTTT. Complete variable domain (other parts from reference TRBV27 and TRBJ1-4): EAQVTQNPRYLITVTGKKLTVTCSQNMNHEYMSWYRQDPGLGLRQIYYSMNVEVTDKGDVPEGYKVSRKEKRNFPLILESPSPNQTSLYFCASSSPSIDEKLFFGSGTQLSVL.

This chain connects TRBV19 to TRBJ1-5, with 7 positions matching TRBD1. This CDR3 spans 15 amino acids. Germline V gene sequence: CDR1 LNHDA, CDR2 SQIVND (reference sequence). V shed 3 bases, J shed 6 bases, and the junction held 8 bases outside the gene matches. This chain's CDR3 is CASSIVVQGSQPQHF. CDR3 coding DNA: TGTGCCAGTAGTATCGTAGTACAGGGGAGTCAGCCCCAGCATTTT.

V and J are TRBV5-5 and TRBJ1-6; 9 bases agree with TRBD1. The CDR3 is 16 residues long. Germline CDR1 reads SGHKS; CDR2 reads YYEKEE (reference sequence). V lost 2 bases to trimming and J lost 6 bases; unmatched junction nucleotides: 6. The CDR3 reads CASSFGPGQGNSPLHF. CDR3 bases: TGTGCCAGCAGCTTCGGCCCGGGACAGGGTAATTCACCCCTCCACTTT.

The count of this clone is one. J is TRBJ2-3 and V is TRBV5-1; D perhaps matches TRBD1 (6 bases). This CDR3 region has 15 residues. Trimming pared 2 bases from V and 3 bases from J, leaving 13 bases between. CDR1 SGHRS and CDR2 YFSETQ come from the germline V gene. CDR3: CASSLLFGTTDTQYF. CDR3 DNA sequence: TGCGCCAGCAGCTTATTATTCGGGACAACAGATACGCAGTATTTT.

The CDR3 DNA is TGTGCCACCAGACCCGACAGGGGGGGGTCCTACGAGCAGTACTTC. Its translation is CATRPDRGGSYEQYF. The genes are TRBV15 and TRBJ2-7; 9 positions agree with TRBD1. The CDR3 sequence is 15 residues long. Per germline, CDR1 LNHNV and CDR2 YYDKDF (reference sequence). V was pared by 6 bases and J by 1 base, with 7 bases of the junction left unmatched. The whole variable domain, remainder taken from reference TRBV15 and TRBJ2-7, is DAMVIQNPRYQVTQFGKPVTLSCSQTLNHNVMYWYQQKSSQAPKLLFHYYDKDFNNEADTPDNFQSRRPNTSFCFLDIRSPGLGDTAMYLCATRPDRGGSYEQYFGPGTRLTVT.

The J gene is TRBJ1-6, the V gene TRBV28; 7 bases line up with TRBD1. Germline lookup yields CDR1 MDHEN and CDR2 SYDVKM. V was pared by 6 bases and J by 10 bases, with 9 bases of the junction left unmatched. This CDR3 region has 14 residues. The CDR3 region is CASRRQGQGSPLHF. The CDR3 DNA reads as TGTGCCAGCAGAAGACAGGGTCAGGGGTCACCCCTCCACTTT.

This sequence joins TRBV5-4 and TRBJ2-2; D is unresolved. V dropped 3 bases and J dropped 3 bases, with 3 bases sitting between them. This CDR3 spans 12 amino acids. CDR1 is SGHNT, CDR2 YYREEE, per germline (reference sequence). The CDR3 region is CASSSYTGELFF. The CDR3 nucleotides are TGTGCCAGCAGCTCTTACACCGGGGAGCTGTTTTTT.

The rearrangement links TRBV30 to TRBJ2-3; 10 bases fit TRBD2. Germline CDR1 and CDR2: GTSNPN and SVGIG (reference sequence). The CDR3 loop spans 15 amino acids. Unmatched junction bases numbered 9, after V lost 4 bases and J lost 5 bases. The CDR3 nucleotides are TGTGCCTGGAAATCGTCTAGCGGGAGTAAAGATACGCAGTATTTT. It yields the protein CAWKSSSGSKDTQYF.

The J gene is TRBJ2-1, the V gene TRBV10-3; D ambiguous. The germline V gene encodes CDR1 ENHRY and CDR2 SYGVKD. This CDR3 spans 11 amino acids. V was trimmed by 10 bases and J by 8 bases, leaving 12 bases between them. CDR3 bases: TGTGCCACCGGACGGGTCGATGAGCAGTTCTTC. It codes for CATGRVDEQFF.

This rearrangement joins TRBV12-5 to TRBJ2-1; tentatively, D is TRBD1 (5 bases). The V and J ends lost 0 bases and 12 bases respectively, with 21 bases between them. CDR3 size: 16 residues. Germline lookup yields CDR1 LGHNT and CDR2 FRNRAP. CDR3 nucleotide sequence: TGTGCTAGTGGTTTGGTACCCCAGGGCCTGTATACCAGGCAGTTCTTC. Residues: CASGLVPQGLYTRQFF.

The sample holds one count of this clone. The CDR3 is CASRLRSSYEQYF. DNA for the CDR3: TGTGCCAGCAGACTCAGAAGCTCCTACGAGCAGTACTTC. The chain combines TRBV27 with TRBJ2-7; no clear D gene. Germline V gene data show CDR1 as MNHEY and CDR2 as SMNVEV (reference sequence). The CDR3 extends over 13 amino acids. With 6 bases removed from V and 0 bases from J, the gap between germline ends came to 9 bases.

This sequence joins TRBV19 and TRBJ1-3; D uncertain. V was cut by 6 bases and J by 0 bases, with 9 bases left in between. Germline CDR1 LNHDA, CDR2 SQIVND (reference sequence). CDR3 length: 14 amino acids. The CDR3 loop is CASRYTSSGNTIYF. CDR3 sequence (DNA): TGTGCCAGTAGGTACACCAGCTCTGGAAACACCATATATTTT. The whole variable domain, remainder taken from reference TRBV19 and TRBJ1-3, is DGGITQSPKYLFRKEGQNVTLSCEQNLNHDAMYWYRQDPGQGLRLIYYSQIVNDFQKGDIAEGYSVSREKKESFPLTVTSAQKNPTAFYLCASRYTSSGNTIYFGEGSWLTVV.